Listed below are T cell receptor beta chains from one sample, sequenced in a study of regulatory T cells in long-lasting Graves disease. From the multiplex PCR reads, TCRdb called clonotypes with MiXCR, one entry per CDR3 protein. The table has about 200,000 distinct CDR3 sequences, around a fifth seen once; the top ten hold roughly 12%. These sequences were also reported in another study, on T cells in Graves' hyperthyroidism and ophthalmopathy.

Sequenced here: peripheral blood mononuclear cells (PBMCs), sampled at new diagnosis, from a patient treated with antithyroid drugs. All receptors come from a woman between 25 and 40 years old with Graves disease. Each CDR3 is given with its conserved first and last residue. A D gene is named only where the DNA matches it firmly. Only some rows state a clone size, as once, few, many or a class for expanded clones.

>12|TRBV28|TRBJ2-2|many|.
TGTGCCAGCGGCAAGAACACCGGGGAGCTGTTTTTT
CASGKNTGELFF
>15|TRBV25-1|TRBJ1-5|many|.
TGTGCCAGCAGTGAGGGCAGAGCGAGCAATCAGCCCCAGCATTTT
CASSEGRASNQPQHF
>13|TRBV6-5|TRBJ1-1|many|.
TGTGCCAGCAGTTTGACCACCGACACTGAAGCTTTCTTT
CASSLTTDTEAFF
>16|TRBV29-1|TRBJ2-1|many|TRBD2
TGCAGCGTTGAAGACGTGACTAGCGGATTTAACAATGAGCAGTTCTTC
CSVEDVTSGFNNEQFF
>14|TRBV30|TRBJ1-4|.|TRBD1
TGTGCCTGGAACGCGGGACAGGGGTATGAAAAACTGTTTTTT
CAWNAGQGYEKLFF
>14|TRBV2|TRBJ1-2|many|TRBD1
TGTGCCAGCAGTACTCTACAGGGGGGCTATGGCTACACCTTC
CASSTLQGGYGYTF
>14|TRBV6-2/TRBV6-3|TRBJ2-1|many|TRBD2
TGTGCCAGCAGAATAGCGGGGGGGCACAATGAGCAGTTCTTC
CASRIAGGHNEQFF
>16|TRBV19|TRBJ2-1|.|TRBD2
TGTGCCAGTAGTGGCCTCAGCGGGAGGCTCTACAATGAGCAGTTCTTC
CASSGLSGRLYNEQFF
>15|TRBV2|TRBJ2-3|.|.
TGTGCCAGCGGCCGATTGGGGGCCGGTGGAGATACGCAGTATTTT
CASGRLGAGGDTQYF
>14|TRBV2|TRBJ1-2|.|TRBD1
TGTGCCAGCAGGTTCCCCGGGACAGCTTATGGCTACACCTTC
CASRFPGTAYGYTF
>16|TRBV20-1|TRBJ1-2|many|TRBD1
TGCAGTGCTAACTACAGGGGGCCCTCTCTGGGCTATGGCTACACCTTC
CSANYRGPSLGYGYTF
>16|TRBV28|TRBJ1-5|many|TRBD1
TGTGCCAGCAGTTCCCCCCGGACAGGGGGCAATCAGCCCCAGCATTTT
CASSSPRTGGNQPQHF
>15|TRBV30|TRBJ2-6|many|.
TGTGCCTGGACACCAGGGTTTGCTGGGGCCAACGTCCTGACTTTC
CAWTPGFAGANVLTF
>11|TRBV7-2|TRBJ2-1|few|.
TGTGCCAGCAGCCCACAAAGGTCACAGTTCTTC
CASSPQRSQFF
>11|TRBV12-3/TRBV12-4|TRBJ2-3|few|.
TGTGCCAGCAGTTTGGGTGAGAAGGGGTATTTT
CASSLGEKGYF
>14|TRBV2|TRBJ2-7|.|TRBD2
TGTGCCAGCAGTGCTAGCGGGAGCTCCTACGAGCAGTACTTC
CASSASGSSYEQYF
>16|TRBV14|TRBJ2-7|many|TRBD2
TGTGCCAGCAGCCAAGCGTCCGGGGGGATGTCCTACGAGCAGTACTTC
CASSQASGGMSYEQYF
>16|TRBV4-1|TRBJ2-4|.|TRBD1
TGCGCCAGCAGCCCAGAAAGGGGGCTGGCCAAAAACATTCAGTACTTC
CASSPERGLAKNIQYF
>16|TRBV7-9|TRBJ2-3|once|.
TGTGCCAGCAGCCCAACAATCGGGCCTAGCACAGATACGCAGTATTTT
CASSPTIGPSTDTQYF
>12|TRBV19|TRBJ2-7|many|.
TGTGCCAGTAGTACCCCCTCCTACGAGCAGTACTTC
CASSTPSYEQYF
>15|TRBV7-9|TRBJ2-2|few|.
TGTGCCAGCGGAACGTGGGTGCAGTACACCGGGGAGCTGTTTTTT
CASGTWVQYTGELFF
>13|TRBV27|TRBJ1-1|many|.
TGTGCCAGCAGTAAATTAAGGCTCACTGAAGCTTTCTTT
CASSKLRLTEAFF
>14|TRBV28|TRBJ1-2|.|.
TGTGCCAGCACCCCCCCGGGAGTGGGATATGGCTACACCTTC
CASTPPGVGYGYTF
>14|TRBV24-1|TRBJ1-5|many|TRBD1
TGTGCCACCAGTGAGGGGACAGTTAATCAGCCCCAGCATTTT
CATSEGTVNQPQHF
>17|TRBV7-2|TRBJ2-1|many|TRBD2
TGTGCCAGCAGCTTAGACAGGCTAGCGGGCTCCTACAATGAGCAGTTCTTC
CASSLDRLAGSYNEQFF
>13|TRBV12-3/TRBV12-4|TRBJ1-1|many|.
TGTGCCAGCACCCTTATCATGAACACTGAAGCTTTCTTT
CASTLIMNTEAFF
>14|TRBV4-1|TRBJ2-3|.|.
TGCGCCAGCACACACATTCTTGGGACAGATACGCAGTATTTT
CASTHILGTDTQYF
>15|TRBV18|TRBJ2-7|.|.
TGTGCCAGCTCACCACCCCCCAGGGGAACCTACGAGCAGTACTTC
CASSPPPRGTYEQYF
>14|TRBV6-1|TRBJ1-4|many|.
TGTGCCAGCAGAGTGACACCAACTAATGAAAAACTGTTTTTT
CASRVTPTNEKLFF
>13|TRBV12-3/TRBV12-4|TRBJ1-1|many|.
TGTGCCAGCAGACCTAGAAGGGTCACTGAAGCTTTCTTT
CASRPRRVTEAFF
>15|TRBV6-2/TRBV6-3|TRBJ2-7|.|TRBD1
TGTGCCAGCAGTTTGTGGGATCAGGGGGCGGTCGAGCAGTACTTC
CASSLWDQGAVEQYF
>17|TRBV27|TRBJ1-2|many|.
TGTGCCAGCAGTGCGTACAGGCGAAAGACCTCTAACTATGGCTACACCTTC
CASSAYRRKTSNYGYTF
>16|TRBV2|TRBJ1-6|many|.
TGTGCCAGCAGGGACGTTGATAGGTCCTATAATTCACCCCTCCACTTT
CASRDVDRSYNSPLHF
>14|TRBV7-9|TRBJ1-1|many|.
TGTGCCAGCAGCTTAGAAGAGGGGGTCGCTGAAGCTTTCTTT
CASSLEEGVAEAFF
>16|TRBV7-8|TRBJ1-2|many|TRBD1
TGTGCCAGCAGCTTCAGGGGGAAGGGTTTTTTCGATGGCTACACCTTC
CASSFRGKGFFDGYTF
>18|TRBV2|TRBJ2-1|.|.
TGTGCCAGCAGTGATAGGGGCGGAGGGGCTAGCTCCTACAATGAGCAGTTCTTC
CASSDRGGGASSYNEQFF
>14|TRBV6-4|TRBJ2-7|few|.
TGTGCCAGCAGTTACCCGGGACTCCTTAACGAGCAGTACTTC
CASSYPGLLNEQYF
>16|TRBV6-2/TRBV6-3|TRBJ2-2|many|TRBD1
TGTGCCAGCAGTACCTTGACAGGGCTGACCACCGGGGAGCTGTTTTTT
CASSTLTGLTTGELFF
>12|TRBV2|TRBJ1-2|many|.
TGTGCCAGCAGTGAAAGGACGCATGGCTACACCTTC
CASSERTHGYTF
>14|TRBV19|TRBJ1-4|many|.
TGTGCCAGTAGTCCCAGAGCAACTAATGAAAAACTGTTTTTT
CASSPRATNEKLFF
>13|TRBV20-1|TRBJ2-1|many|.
TGCAGTGCTAGGAAGGACGGCGCCAATGAGCAGTTCTTC
CSARKDGANEQFF
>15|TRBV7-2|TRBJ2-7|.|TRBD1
TGTGCCAGCAGCTCCCCGGACAGGGGGCTGGACGAGCAGTACTTC
CASSSPDRGLDEQYF
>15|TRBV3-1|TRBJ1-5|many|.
TGTGCCAGCAGCCCCACTAGGGGTAGCAATCAGCCCCAGCATTTT
CASSPTRGSNQPQHF
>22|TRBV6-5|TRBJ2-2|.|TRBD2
TGTGCCAGCAGTTTCGCCGGACTAGCGGGAGGGCGATCGTTCGCGAGCACCGGGGAGCTGTTTTTT
CASSFAGLAGGRSFASTGELFF
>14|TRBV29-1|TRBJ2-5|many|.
TGCAGCGTTGCGGACCAGACGTTCCGAGAGACCCAGTACTTC
CSVADQTFRETQYF
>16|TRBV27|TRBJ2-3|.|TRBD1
TGTGCCAGCAGCCTACCGGGACAGGGGCACACAGATACGCAGTATTTT
CASSLPGQGHTDTQYF
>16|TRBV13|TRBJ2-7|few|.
TGTGCCAGCAGCTTAGGATTAGTACCCAGCTCCTACGAGCAGTACTTC
CASSLGLVPSSYEQYF